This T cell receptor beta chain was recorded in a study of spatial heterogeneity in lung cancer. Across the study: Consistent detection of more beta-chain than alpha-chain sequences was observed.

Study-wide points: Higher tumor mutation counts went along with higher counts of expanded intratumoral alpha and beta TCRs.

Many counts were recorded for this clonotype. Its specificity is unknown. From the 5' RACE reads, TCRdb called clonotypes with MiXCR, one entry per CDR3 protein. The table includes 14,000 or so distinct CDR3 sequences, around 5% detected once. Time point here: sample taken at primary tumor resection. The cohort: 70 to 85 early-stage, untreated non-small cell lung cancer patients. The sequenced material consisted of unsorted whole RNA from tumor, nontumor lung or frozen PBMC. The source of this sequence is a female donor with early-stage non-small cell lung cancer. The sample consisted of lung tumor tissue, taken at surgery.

Here the CDR3 DNA reads TGTGCCAGTAGTTTGAGGGGCGGCTACGAGCAGTACTTC. It yields the protein CASSLRGGYEQYF. The chain links TRBV19 to TRBJ2-7, with D possibly being TRBD1 or TRBD2 (5 bases each). Looked up from germline, CDR1 is LNHDA and CDR2 is SQIVND (reference sequence). The CDR3 is 13 residues long. V dropped 5 bases and J dropped 3 bases, with 11 bases sitting between them.